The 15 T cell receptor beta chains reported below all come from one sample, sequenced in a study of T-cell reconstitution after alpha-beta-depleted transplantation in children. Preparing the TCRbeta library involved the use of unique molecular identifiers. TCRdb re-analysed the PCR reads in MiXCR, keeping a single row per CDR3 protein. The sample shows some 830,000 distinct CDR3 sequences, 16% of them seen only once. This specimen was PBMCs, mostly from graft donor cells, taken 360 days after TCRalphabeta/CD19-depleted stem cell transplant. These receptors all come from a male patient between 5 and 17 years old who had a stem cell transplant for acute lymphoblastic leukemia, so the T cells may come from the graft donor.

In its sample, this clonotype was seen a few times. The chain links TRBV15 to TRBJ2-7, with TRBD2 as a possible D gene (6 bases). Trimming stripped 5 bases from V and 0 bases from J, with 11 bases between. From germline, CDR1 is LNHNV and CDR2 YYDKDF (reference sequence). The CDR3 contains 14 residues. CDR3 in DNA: TGTGCCACCAGCGGGACGGGAGTCTCCTACGAGCAGTACTTC. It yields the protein CATSGTGVSYEQYF.

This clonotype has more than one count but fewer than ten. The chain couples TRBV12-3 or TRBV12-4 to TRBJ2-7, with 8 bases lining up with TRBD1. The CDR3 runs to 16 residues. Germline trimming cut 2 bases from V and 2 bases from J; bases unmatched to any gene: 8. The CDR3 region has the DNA TGTGCCAGCAGTTTACAGGGGGCGGCGGGACCCTACGAGCAGTACTTC. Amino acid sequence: CASSLQGAAGPYEQYF.

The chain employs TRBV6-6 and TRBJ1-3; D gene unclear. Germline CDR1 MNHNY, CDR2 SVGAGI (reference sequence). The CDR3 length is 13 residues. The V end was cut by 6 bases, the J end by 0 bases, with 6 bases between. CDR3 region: CASRGASGNTIYF. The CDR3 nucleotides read TGTGCCAGCAGAGGCGCCTCTGGAAACACCATATATTTT.

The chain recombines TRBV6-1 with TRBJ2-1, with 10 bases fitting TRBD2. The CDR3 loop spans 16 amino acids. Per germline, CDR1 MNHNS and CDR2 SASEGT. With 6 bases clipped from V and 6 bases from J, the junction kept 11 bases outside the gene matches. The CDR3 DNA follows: TGTGCCAGCAGGGCCAGAACTAGCGGGGCCTTCAATGAGCAGTTCTTC. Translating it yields CASRARTSGAFNEQFF.

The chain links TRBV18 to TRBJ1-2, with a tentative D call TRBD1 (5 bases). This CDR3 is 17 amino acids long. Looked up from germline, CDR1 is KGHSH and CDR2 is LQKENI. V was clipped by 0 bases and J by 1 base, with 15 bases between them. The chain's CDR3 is CASSPPSQGSLNYGYTF. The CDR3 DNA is TGTGCCAGCTCACCACCGAGTCAGGGTTCCCTTAACTATGGCTACACCTTC.

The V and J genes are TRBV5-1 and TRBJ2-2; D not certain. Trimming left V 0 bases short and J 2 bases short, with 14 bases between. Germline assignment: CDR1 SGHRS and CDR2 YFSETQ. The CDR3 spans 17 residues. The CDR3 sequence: CASSLGARSLNTGELFF. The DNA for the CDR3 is TGCGCCAGCAGCTTGGGGGCCAGGAGCCTAAACACCGGGGAGCTGTTTTTT. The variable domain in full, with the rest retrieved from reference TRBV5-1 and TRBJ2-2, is KAGVTQTPRYLIKTRGQQVTLSCSPISGHRSVSWYQQTPGQGLQFLFEYFSETQRNKGNFPGRFSGRQFSNSRSEMNVSTLELGDSALYLCASSLGARSLNTGELFFGEGSRLTVL.

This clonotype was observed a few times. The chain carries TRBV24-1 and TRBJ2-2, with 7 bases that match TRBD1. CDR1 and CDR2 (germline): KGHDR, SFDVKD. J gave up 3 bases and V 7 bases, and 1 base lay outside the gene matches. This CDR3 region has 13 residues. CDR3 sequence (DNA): TGTGCCACCAGGACAGGGTACACCGGGGAGCTGTTTTTT. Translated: CATRTGYTGELFF.

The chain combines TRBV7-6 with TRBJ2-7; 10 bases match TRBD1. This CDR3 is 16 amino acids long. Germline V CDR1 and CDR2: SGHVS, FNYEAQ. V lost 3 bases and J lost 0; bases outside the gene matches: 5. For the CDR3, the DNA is TGTGCCAGCAGCTTTGGACAGGGGGTATCCTCCTACGAGCAGTACTTC. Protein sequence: CASSFGQGVSSYEQYF.

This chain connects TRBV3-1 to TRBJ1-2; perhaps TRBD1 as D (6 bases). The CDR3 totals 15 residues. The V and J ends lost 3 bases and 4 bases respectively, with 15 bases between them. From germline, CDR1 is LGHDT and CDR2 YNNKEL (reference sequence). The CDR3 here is CASSQVWTEFYGYTF. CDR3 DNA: TGTGCCAGCAGCCAGGTCTGGACAGAGTTCTATGGCTACACCTTC. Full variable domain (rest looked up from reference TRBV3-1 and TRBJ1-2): DTAVSQTPKYLVTQMGNDKSIKCEQNLGHDTMYWYKQDSKKFLKIMFSYNNKELIINETVPNRFSPKSPDKAHLNLHINSLELGDSAVYFCASSQVWTEFYGYTFGSGTRLTVV.

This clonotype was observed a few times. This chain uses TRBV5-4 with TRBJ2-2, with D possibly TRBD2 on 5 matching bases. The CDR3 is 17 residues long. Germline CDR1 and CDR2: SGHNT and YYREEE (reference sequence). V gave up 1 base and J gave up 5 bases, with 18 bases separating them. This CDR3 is CASSLFGGSRRTGELFF. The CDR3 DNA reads TGTGCCAGCAGCTTGTTCGGTGGGAGCCGGAGGACCGGGGAGCTGTTTTTT.

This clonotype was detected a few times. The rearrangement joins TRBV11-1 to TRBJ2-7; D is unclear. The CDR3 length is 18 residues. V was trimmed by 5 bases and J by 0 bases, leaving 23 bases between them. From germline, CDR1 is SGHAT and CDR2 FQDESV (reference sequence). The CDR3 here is CASSTTIYPVASSYEQYF. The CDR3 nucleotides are TGTGCCAGCAGCACTACTATTTACCCAGTGGCGAGCTCCTACGAGCAGTACTTC.

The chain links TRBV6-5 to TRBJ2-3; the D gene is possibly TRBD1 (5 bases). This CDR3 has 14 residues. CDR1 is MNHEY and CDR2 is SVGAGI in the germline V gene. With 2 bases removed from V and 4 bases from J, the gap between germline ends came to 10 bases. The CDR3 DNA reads TGTGCCAGCAGTTACAGACAGCTGGCAGATACGCAGTATTTT. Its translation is CASSYRQLADTQYF.

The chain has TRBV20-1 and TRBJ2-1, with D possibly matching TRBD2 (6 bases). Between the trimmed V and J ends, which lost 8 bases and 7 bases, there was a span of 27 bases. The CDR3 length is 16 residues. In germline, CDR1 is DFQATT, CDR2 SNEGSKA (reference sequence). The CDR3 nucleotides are TGCAGTACGATAACACTAGCACCCATCCTTTCGAATGAGCAGTTCTTC. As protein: CSTITLAPILSNEQFF.

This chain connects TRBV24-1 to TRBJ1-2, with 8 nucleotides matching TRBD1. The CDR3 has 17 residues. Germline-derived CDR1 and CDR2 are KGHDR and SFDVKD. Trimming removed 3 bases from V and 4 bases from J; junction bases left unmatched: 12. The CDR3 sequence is CATSDPSRTGIPYGYTF. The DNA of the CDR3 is TGTGCCACCAGTGATCCCTCCAGGACAGGGATCCCCTATGGCTACACCTTC.

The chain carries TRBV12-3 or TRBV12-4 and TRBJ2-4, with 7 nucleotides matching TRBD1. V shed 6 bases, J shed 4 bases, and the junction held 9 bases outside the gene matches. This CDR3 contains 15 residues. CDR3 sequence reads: CASRGFRDRKNIQYF. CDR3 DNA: TGTGCCAGCAGAGGATTCCGGGACAGAAAAAACATTCAGTACTTC.